Below, 18 T cell receptor beta chains from the same sample are listed, as sequenced in a study of CD8+CD57+ T cells in acquired aplastic anemia. CDR3 and TCR beta VDJ profiling relied on a genomic DNA template. TCRdb analysed the reads with MiXCR anew, one entry per CDR3 protein. The sample includes about 81,000 distinct CDR3 sequences, 40% to 50% seen only once; the top ten take about 68%. Sample: sorted CD4+, CD8+, or CD8+CD57+ T cells (not recorded which) from PBMCs. The receptors here all came from a human donor in good health, serving as a control.

This clonotype was found a few times. J is TRBJ2-2 and V is TRBV19; a possible D gene is TRBD2 (6 bases). Per the germline V gene, CDR1 is LNHDA and CDR2 is SQIVND (reference sequence). V shed 1 base and J shed 0 bases, with 9 bases lying between them. The length of the CDR3 is 16 residues. The CDR3 sequence is CASSIGGGTNTGELFF. The CDR3 DNA sequence: TGTGCCAGTAGTATAGGGGGAGGCACGAACACCGGGGAGCTGTTTTTT. The full variable domain, its missing parts supplied by reference TRBV19 and TRBJ2-2, is DGGITQSPKYLFRKEGQNVTLSCEQNLNHDAMYWYRQDPGQGLRLIYYSQIVNDFQKGDIAEGYSVSREKKESFPLTVTSAQKNPTAFYLCASSIGGGTNTGELFFGEGSRLTVL.

The chain carries TRBV7-9 and TRBJ2-7; no clear D. Germline V gene data show CDR1 as SEHNR and CDR2 as FQNEAQ (reference sequence). Trimming removed 5 bases from V and 6 bases from J, with 8 bases in between. This CDR3 is 11 amino acids long. The CDR3 bases are TGTGCCAGCAGCCCAGGTTCCGAGCAGTACTTC. Its protein product is CASSPGSEQYF. Full variable domain (remainder filled in from reference TRBV7-9 and TRBJ2-7): DTGVSQNPRHKITKRGQNVTFRCDPISEHNRLYWYRQTLGQGPEFLTYFQNEAQLEKSRLLSDRFSAERPKGSFSTLEIQRTEQGDSAMYLCASSPGSEQYFGPGTRLTVT.

Ten or more counts support this clonotype. V and J are TRBV2 and TRBJ1-4; no clear D. V lost 7 bases to trimming and J lost 6 bases, with 9 bases between them. CDR1 SNHLY and CDR2 FYNNEI come from the germline V gene. This CDR3 comprises 12 residues. This CDR3 is CASKDTDEKLFF. The CDR3 DNA reads as TGTGCCAGCAAAGACACCGATGAAAAACTGTTTTTT.

Notes on this clonotype: This may come from a read error, since a much larger clone is one base off. The gene calls are TRBV27 and TRBJ2-7, with D possibly matching TRBD1 (5 bases). V lost 10 bases and J 3 bases, leaving 19 bases between the germline ends. The CDR3 sequence is 14 residues long. Germline loops: CDR1 MNHEY, CDR2 SMNVEV (reference sequence). CDR3 DNA sequence: TGTGCCAACTCCTTGGGCGTAGGGGTCTACGAGCAGTACTTC. Its protein is CANSLGVGVYEQYF.

The table lists this clonotype with many counts. The chain couples TRBV28 to TRBJ1-2; 12 nucleotides align to TRBD1. Germline V gene lookup returns CDR1 MDHEN and CDR2 SYDVKM. The CDR3 sequence is 17 residues long. Germline trimming cut 2 bases from V and 7 bases from J; bases unmatched to any gene: 11. Written as DNA, the CDR3 is TGTGCCAGCAGTTTAACGGGACAGGGGGCGCGGGATCTTGGCTACACCTTC. Translated: CASSLTGQGARDLGYTF.

The chain recombines TRBV25-1 with TRBJ2-1; 9 positions agree with TRBD1. The CDR3 has 19 residues. The junction had 13 bases not matched to a gene; V was cut back by 4 bases and J by 0 bases. Germline CDR1 MGHDK, CDR2 SYGVNS. This CDR3 reads CASSAPRTGAGGSYNEQFF. In DNA form, the CDR3 reads TGTGCCAGCAGTGCTCCCAGGACAGGGGCTGGCGGCTCCTACAATGAGCAGTTCTTC.

V gene TRBV6-1 combines with J gene TRBJ1-3, with D possibly matching TRBD1 (5 bases). This CDR3 is 13 amino acids long. Trimming removed 2 bases from V and 7 bases from J, with 9 bases in between. CDR1 and CDR2 (germline): MNHNS, SASEGT. The CDR3 DNA is TGTGCCAGCAGTGAAAACTCAGGGAACACCATATATTTT. This sequence encodes CASSENSGNTIYF.

The V gene is TRBV6-1, the J gene TRBJ1-1; 8 nucleotides line up with TRBD1. The CDR3 has 14 amino acids. J gave up 6 bases and V 4 bases, and 7 bases lay outside the gene matches. Germline CDR1 MNHNS, CDR2 SASEGT. The DNA for the CDR3 is TGTGCCAGCAGTGTGACAGGGGCTGAATCTGAAGCTTTCTTT. Its protein is CASSVTGAESEAFF.

This clonotype was found once. The gene calls are TRBV25-1 and TRBJ1-1; D unresolved. The CDR3 extends over 14 amino acids. Looked up from germline, CDR1 is MGHDK and CDR2 is SYGVNS. V was clipped by 5 bases and J by 1 base, with 11 bases between them. CDR3 coding DNA: TGTGCCAGCAGTACGCTCAACAGGAACACTGAAGCTTTCTTT. This gives the protein CASSTLNRNTEAFF.

This clonotype was counted only a few times. This chain connects TRBV10-1 to TRBJ1-2; D remains ambiguous. Germline-derived CDR1 and CDR2 are WNHNN and SYGVQD (reference sequence). The germline V and J ends were trimmed by 7 bases and 7 bases, with 16 bases remaining between them. The CDR3 is 13 amino acids. The CDR3 region is CASTIDRGAGYTF. CDR3 sequence (DNA): TGCGCCAGCACGATCGACCGGGGAGCTGGCTACACCTTC.

The V and J genes are TRBV2 and TRBJ2-3, with 8 bases fitting TRBD2. The V segment lost 5 bases and the J segment 5 bases; nucleotides outside the gene matches: 9. The CDR3 loop spans 15 amino acids. Per germline, CDR1 SNHLY and CDR2 FYNNEI. The CDR3 coding sequence is TGTGCCAGCAGTCTACAAGCGGGAGTGATAGATACGCAGTATTTT. It translates to CASSLQAGVIDTQYF.

Worth noting for this clonotype: A read error may be the cause here, since a much bigger clone is one base away. The chain employs TRBV12-3 or TRBV12-4 and TRBJ2-5, with D maybe TRBD2 (6 bases). The germline V and J ends were trimmed by 1 base and 2 bases, with 8 bases remaining between them. This CDR3 region has 14 residues. The CDR3 reads CASSLGSGQETQYF. In DNA form, the CDR3 reads TGTGCCAGCAGTTTAGGCAGCGGGCAAGAGACCCAGTACTTC.

This chain uses TRBV9 with TRBJ1-2; D not resolved. The CDR3 has 12 amino acids. Trimming stripped 0 bases from V and 4 bases from J, with 4 bases between. Per the germline V gene, CDR1 is SGDLS and CDR2 is YYNGEE. The CDR3 DNA is TGTGCCAGCAGCGTAGCCTCCTATGGCTACACCTTC. It codes for CASSVASYGYTF.

V gene TRBV5-4 combines with J gene TRBJ1-3; D is unclear. The CDR3 runs 14 residues. V was shortened by 0 bases and J by 0 bases, with 4 bases between the two germline ends. Germline V lookup: CDR1 SGHNT, CDR2 YYREEE (reference sequence). The CDR3 DNA is TGTGCCAGCAGCTTGGAGAGCTCTGGAAACACCATATATTTT. Residues: CASSLESSGNTIYF.

The rearrangement joins TRBV7-9 to TRBJ1-1; 8 nucleotides match TRBD1. Germline lookup yields CDR1 SEHNR and CDR2 FQNEAQ (reference sequence). The CDR3 sequence is 13 residues long. V was clipped by 5 bases and J by 5 bases; unmatched bases: 4. CDR3 loop: CASSRGQGTEAFF. The CDR3 DNA is TGTGCCAGCAGCCGCGGACAGGGTACTGAAGCTTTCTTT.

This sequence joins TRBV19 and TRBJ1-2; no definite D call. CDR3 length: 15 amino acids. Germline V gene lookup returns CDR1 LNHDA and CDR2 SQIVND (reference sequence). The germline V and J ends were trimmed by 4 bases and 4 bases, with 16 bases remaining between them. CDR3 nucleotide sequence: TGTGCCAGTAGTACCGCAGATCCCAGCGGCTATGGCTACACCTTC. It is translated as CASSTADPSGYGYTF.

There are a few counts of this clonotype. The chain joins TRBV29-1 to TRBJ2-3, with 10 bases that match TRBD2. The CDR3 length is 15 residues. The ends lost 4 bases at V and 0 bases at J; junction bases unmatched: 4. The V gene's germline CDR1 is SQVTM and CDR2 ANQGSEA. CDR3 residues: CSVGVLAGSTDTQYF. As DNA, the CDR3 is TGCAGCGTTGGCGTACTAGCGGGGAGCACAGATACGCAGTATTTT.

There are many counts of this clonotype. The V and J genes are TRBV7-9 and TRBJ1-2; the D gene is possibly TRBD1 (5 bases). The germline CDR1 and CDR2 sequences are SEHNR and FQNEAQ (reference sequence). Deletions cut 6 bases from V and 6 bases from J, with 17 bases between. The CDR3 sequence is 14 residues long. The CDR3 nucleotides read TGTGCCAGCAGTGGGGGGGGGGTTATGGATGGCTACACCTTC. Its protein product is CASSGGGVMDGYTF.